This T cell receptor (beta chain) was recorded in a study of blood T cell repertoires in COVID-19. Study-level information: Samples representing acute and convalescent COVID-19 were sourced from the United States, Italy and Spain. From T cells, B-cell-depleted T cells, or PBMCs came the material, which was cDNA or gDNA.

Study processing details: Nucleated cell counts were estimated from reference gene primer amplification. Assay: immunoSEQ multiplex PCR; the TCRdb copy retains only in-frame clones and omits some. The V and J calls and clone size are taken from that table; D and trimming were inferred from the DNA. Among 200,000 or so clones, about nine tenths were seen once, and the ten largest hold less than 3.5%. The CDR3 covers 14 residues. From germline, CDR1 is SQVTM and CDR2 ANQGSEA. Germline trimming cut 4 bases from V and 4 bases from J; bases unmatched to any gene: 7. This clonotype was sampled from a woman aged 55-69 years with acute or convalescent COVID-19. What was sequenced was peripheral blood. The chain joins TRBV29-1 to TRBJ2-1, with 7 bases identical to TRBD2. The chain's CDR3 is CSVGLRGNYNEQFF. The CDR3 DNA sequence: TGCAGCGTTGGCTTGCGGGGGAATTACAATGAGCAGTTCTTC.